These T cell receptor beta chains were read from a single sample in a study of blood T cell repertoires in COVID-19. Some clones are missing from TCRdb's copy, which holds only in-frame ones; the method was immunoSEQ multiplex PCR. The sample includes around 100,000 clones, roughly 80% of them seen just once. Source material: peripheral blood. These receptors all stem from a man in his 60s with active or convalescent COVID-19. Each CDR3 is given with its conserved first and last residue. The order of the fields is V gene, D gene, J gene, clone size, CDR3 DNA, CDR3 protein. D genes are given only for firm matches. Some rows have no size entry. The others give once, few or many, or a class for an expanded clone.

>TRBV7-9|NA|TRBJ2-5|many
TGTGCCAGCAGCCTATACCCTCGGGAGACCCAGTACTTC
CASSLYPRETQYF
>TRBV6-5|TRBD2|TRBJ2-7|NA
TGTGCCAGCAGACCAGCTAGCGGGGGGTCCTACGAGCAGTACTTC
CASRPASGGSYEQYF
>TRBV29-1|TRBD2|TRBJ2-1|once
TGCAGCGCCGCCACGGGAGGGAGCCACAATGAGCAGTTCTTC
CSAATGGSHNEQFF
>TRBV5-5|NA|TRBJ2-7|NA
TGTGCCAGCACCCAAACGCGACTGATATCCTACGAGCAGTACTTC
CASTQTRLISYEQYF
>TRBV28|TRBD1|TRBJ1-6|NA
TGTGCCAGCAGTTTATTCCGAGACAGGGATTATTCACCCCTCCACTTT
CASSLFRDRDYSPLHF
>TRBV18|TRBD1|TRBJ1-5|NA
TGTGCCAGCTCAGCACTTAACAGGGGAAGTATAAGGAATCAGCCCCAGCATTTT
CASSALNRGSIRNQPQHF
>TRBV20-1|NA|TRBJ1-1|NA
TGCAGTGCTAGTAGCGGGGTAAGATCAACAGCTGAAGCTTTCTTT
CSASSGVRSTAEAFF
>TRBV19|TRBD1|TRBJ1-2|NA
TGTGCCAGCTGGGACAGGGGTGTATATGGCTACACCTTC
CASWDRGVYGYTF
>TRBV5-1|TRBD1|TRBJ2-5|NA
TGCGCCAGCAGCTCCCCGCAGGGGGACCAAGAGACCCAGTACTTC
CASSSPQGDQETQYF
>TRBV2|NA|TRBJ1-1|NA
TGTGCCGGCTCCTGGGGGGAGAGGACTGAAGCTTTCTTT
CAGSWGERTEAFF
>TRBV3-1/TRBV3-2|TRBD1|TRBJ1-2|NA
TGTGCCAGCAGCGATCCGGGACAGGGGGTCTATGGCTACACCTTC
CASSDPGQGVYGYTF
>TRBV29-1|NA|TRBJ1-2|once
TGCAGCGGCGGGGGCCTCAGAGACGACTACACCTTC
CSGGGLRDDYTF
>TRBV7-9|TRBD1|TRBJ1-6|many
TGTGCCAGCAGCCGGGGACAGGGATTTTATAATTCACCCCTCCACTTT
CASSRGQGFYNSPLHF
>TRBV24-1|TRBD1|TRBJ1-2|NA
TGTGCCACCAGTGATTCCCACCGCCTGACAGGGCTTGGCTACACCTTC
CATSDSHRLTGLGYTF
>TRBV7-9|NA|TRBJ1-1|NA
TGTGCCAGCAGCTTACCTTTTATTCCCCGGAGTGGAAATACTGAAGCTTTCTTT
CASSLPFIPRSGNTEAFF
>TRBV19|NA|TRBJ1-2|NA
TGTGCCAGTAGTGAAGGGGCCTATGGCTACACCTTC
CASSEGAYGYTF
>TRBV12-5|NA|TRBJ2-3|NA
TGTGCTAGTGGAGGCGGGAACACAGATACGCAGTATTTT
CASGGGNTDTQYF
>TRBV29-1|NA|TRBJ1-5|many
TGCAGCGTTGGGGAGGGCGGCAATCAGCCCCAGCATTTT
CSVGEGGNQPQHF
>TRBV15|NA|TRBJ2-1|NA
TGTGCCACCAGCAGGGAGGAGGGTTACAATGAGCAGTTCTTC
CATSREEGYNEQFF
>TRBV27|NA|TRBJ1-6|many
TGTGCCAGCAGTATTACAGGGAGCTGGAATTCACCCCTCCACTTT
CASSITGSWNSPLHF
>TRBV7-8|TRBD2|TRBJ2-7|NA
TGTGCCAGCAGCTTAGCCGGGGGGACCTACGAGCAGTACTTC
CASSLAGGTYEQYF
>TRBV1|NA|TRBJ2-7|NA
TGCACCAGCAGCCGTCTCTACTCCTACGAGCAGTACTTC
CTSSRLYSYEQYF
>TRBV19|TRBD1|TRBJ2-3|NA
TGTGCCAGTAGTGAGGGTCGTTGGGGCAGGGGGCAGAGGGACACAGATACGCAGTATTTT
CASSEGRWGRGQRDTDTQYF
>TRBV9|NA|TRBJ2-3|NA
TGTGCCAGCAGCCTCGGGACTCGAGACTTCACAGATACGCAGTATTTT
CASSLGTRDFTDTQYF
>TRBV5-1|TRBD1|TRBJ1-4|NA
TGCGCCAGCAGCTTGGGAGACAGGGTTACTAATGAAAAACTGTTTTTT
CASSLGDRVTNEKLFF
>TRBV19|TRBD2|TRBJ2-1|NA
TGTGCCAGTAGTTCGCGATCGACTAGCGGGAGGGTCCATGAGCAGTTCTTC
CASSSRSTSGRVHEQFF
>TRBV5-1|TRBD2|TRBJ2-1|once
TGCGCCAGCAGCCCTCGCTGGAGTAGCGGGGTTGACAATGAGCAGTTCTTC
CASSPRWSSGVDNEQFF
>TRBV7-6|NA|TRBJ2-1|NA
TGTGCCAGCAGCTTAGTTGAGGGAGAGTACAATGAGCAGTTCTTC
CASSLVEGEYNEQFF
>TRBV9|NA|TRBJ2-6|few
TGTGCCAGCAGCGTTGGTTTTATCGGCTCTGGGGCCAACGTCCTGACTTTC
CASSVGFIGSGANVLTF
>TRBV2|TRBD1|TRBJ2-2|NA
TGTGCCAGCAGTGCACAAGGGGGCGCGGCCGGGGAGCTGTTTTTT
CASSAQGGAAGELFF
>TRBV18|TRBD1|TRBJ2-7|few
TGTGCCAGCTCACCCGACACAGGGGCGGAGCAGTACTTC
CASSPDTGAEQYF
>TRBV7-9|NA|TRBJ2-1|NA
TGTGCCAGCAGCCCTGGGGACTCCTCCTACAATGAGCAGTTCTTC
CASSPGDSSYNEQFF
>TRBV7-6|NA|TRBJ1-2|few
TGTGCCAGCAGCCCGCGGGCCGAGTCCTATGGCTACACCTTC
CASSPRAESYGYTF
>TRBV3-1/TRBV3-2|TRBD1|TRBJ2-1|NA
TGTGCCAGCAGCCAAACATCGGGACAGGCATACAATGAGCAGTTCTTC
CASSQTSGQAYNEQFF
>TRBV19|NA|TRBJ1-1|NA
TGTGCCAGTAGATACGCCGAGGGTCGAGCTTTCTTT
CASRYAEGRAFF
>TRBV28|TRBD1|TRBJ2-3|NA
TGTGCCAGCAGTTCGGGGACAGGGGGCCTTTTCACAGATACGCAGTATTTT
CASSSGTGGLFTDTQYF
>TRBV7-2|NA|TRBJ2-3|NA
TGTGCCAGCAGCCTCTTTGGTGGAGCCACAGATACGCAGTATTTT
CASSLFGGATDTQYF
>TRBV15|TRBD2|TRBJ2-2|few
TGTGCCACCAGCAGAGACGGACTAGCGGGAGGTACTACCGGGGAGCTGTTTTTT
CATSRDGLAGGTTGELFF
>TRBV5-6|NA|TRBJ1-2|NA
TGTGCCAGCAGCTCCTACCCTCGTAACTATGGCTACACCTTC
CASSSYPRNYGYTF
>TRBV19|NA|TRBJ1-4|NA
TGTGCCAGTAGCCTCAGCCGGGACACCGGTTTTGAAAAACTGTTTTTT
CASSLSRDTGFEKLFF
>TRBV11-2|NA|TRBJ1-2|NA
TGTGCCAGCAGCTTAGGGACAGTTTATGGCTACACCTTC
CASSLGTVYGYTF
>TRBV19|NA|TRBJ1-5|few
TGTGCCAGTAGTACAACCGGGACACGGCAGCCCCAGCATTTT
CASSTTGTRQPQHF